This T cell receptor (beta chain) was sequenced during a study of OX40 agonist ivuxolimab in advanced cancers. Study-wide context: Ivuxolimab is a fully human IgG2 antibody that activates OX40 (CD134). The study, taken as a whole, reports: By week 6 at 0.1 to 3.0 mg/kg, blood CD4+ and CD8+ T cells had expanded clonally. Partial responders receiving 0.1-3.0 mg/kg showed among the lowest clonal expansion.

The ends lost 8 bases at V and 7 bases at J; junction bases unmatched: 12. Germline CDR1 and CDR2: MDHEN and SYDVKM. This CDR3 has 15 residues. As for this clone: Its specificity is not known.

Repertoires were generated with immunoSEQ multiplex PCR, while TCRdb's copy carries only in-frame clones and drops some. This sample has about 69,000 clones, with more than 85% found just once. Patients had blood sampled at baseline and again on cycle 4 day 1 and cycle 7 day 1. The sequence was collected from an adult with an advanced solid tumor such as melanoma, head and neck, liver or kidney cancer. The J gene is TRBJ2-3, the V gene TRBV28; 10 nucleotides align to TRBD2. Sample: CD4+ or CD8+ T cells sorted from blood, taken in a trial of the OX40 agonist ivuxolimab. CDR3 loop: CASGAPGTSDHTQYF. As DNA, the CDR3 is TGTGCCAGCGGGGCCCCTGGGACTAGCGACCATACGCAGTATTTT.